This is a list of T cell receptor beta chains from one sample in a study of blood T cell repertoires in COVID-19. Profiled with immunoSEQ multiplex PCR; TCRdb holds only in-frame clones, not every one. The sample shows around 200,000 clones, around four fifths of them seen only once. The sample comprised peripheral blood. These TCRs come from a man over 45 with active or convalescent COVID-19. Each CDR3 is given with its conserved first and last residue. Clone size, where shown, is once, few, many, or a class for clones that have expanded.

cdr3_length: 17; clone_size: .; j_call: TRBJ2-7; v_call: TRBV11-2; cdr3_aa: CASSSRRTPGSSYEQYF
cdr3_length: 14; clone_size: .; j_call: TRBJ1-2; v_call: TRBV30; cdr3_aa: CAWSSTGVGYGYTF
cdr3_length: 17; clone_size: .; j_call: TRBJ1-2; v_call: TRBV3-1/TRBV3-2; cdr3_aa: CASSQEGQGGPWYGYTF
cdr3_length: 14; clone_size: .; j_call: TRBJ2-5; v_call: TRBV5-4; cdr3_aa: CASSLIADQETQYF
cdr3_length: 13; clone_size: few; j_call: TRBJ2-7; v_call: TRBV27; cdr3_aa: CASSLNRGYEQYF
cdr3_length: 17; clone_size: .; j_call: TRBJ1-1; v_call: TRBV7-9; cdr3_aa: CASSPGQGAIMNTEAFF
cdr3_length: 14; clone_size: .; j_call: TRBJ1-1; v_call: TRBV5-1; cdr3_aa: CASSFRDSGTEAFF
cdr3_length: 16; clone_size: .; j_call: TRBJ1-1; v_call: TRBV11-2; cdr3_aa: CASSPFGGVGNTEAFF
cdr3_length: 15; clone_size: .; j_call: TRBJ2-7; v_call: TRBV10-2; cdr3_aa: CASSEWGQSSYEQYF
cdr3_length: 12; clone_size: .; j_call: TRBJ1-5; v_call: TRBV30; cdr3_aa: CAWKQPNQPQHF
cdr3_length: 15; clone_size: once; j_call: TRBJ2-7; v_call: TRBV6-2/TRBV6-3; cdr3_aa: CASSYPPRLSYEQYF
cdr3_length: 15; clone_size: .; j_call: TRBJ2-7; v_call: TRBV4-2; cdr3_aa: CASRSGQGESYEQYF
cdr3_length: 15; clone_size: .; j_call: TRBJ1-5; v_call: TRBV28; cdr3_aa: CASSSSGTGNQPQHF
cdr3_length: 14; clone_size: .; j_call: TRBJ1-1; v_call: TRBV20-1; cdr3_aa: CSASYDRPNTEAFF
cdr3_length: 16; clone_size: .; j_call: TRBJ2-3; v_call: TRBV5-4; cdr3_aa: CASSTAGAGLTDTQYF
cdr3_length: 16; clone_size: .; j_call: TRBJ1-2; v_call: TRBV10-3; cdr3_aa: CAISESREGDPYGYTF
cdr3_length: 15; clone_size: .; j_call: TRBJ2-3; v_call: TRBV10-2; cdr3_aa: CASSTTSGGTDTQYF
cdr3_length: 15; clone_size: once; j_call: TRBJ2-2; v_call: TRBV19; cdr3_aa: CASSTVSGDTGELFF
cdr3_length: 16; clone_size: .; j_call: TRBJ1-3; v_call: TRBV9; cdr3_aa: CASSVDQGSAGNTIYF
cdr3_length: 17; clone_size: .; j_call: TRBJ1-2; v_call: TRBV18; cdr3_aa: CASSPGPPVGAYYGYTF
cdr3_length: 20; clone_size: .; j_call: TRBJ1-4; v_call: TRBV18; cdr3_aa: CASSLLAGQGALTTNEKLFF
cdr3_length: 16; clone_size: .; j_call: TRBJ1-2; v_call: TRBV9; cdr3_aa: CASSVADRGLAYGYTF
cdr3_length: 13; clone_size: .; j_call: TRBJ2-7; v_call: TRBV28; cdr3_aa: CASTGTGTYEQYF
cdr3_length: 15; clone_size: .; j_call: TRBJ1-6; v_call: TRBV6-5; cdr3_aa: CASSLTRVYNSPLHF
cdr3_length: 13; clone_size: .; j_call: TRBJ1-2; v_call: TRBV5-1; cdr3_aa: CASSAGTHYGYTF
cdr3_length: 16; clone_size: once; j_call: TRBJ2-2; v_call: TRBV5-1; cdr3_aa: CASSLVGLVMPGELFF
cdr3_length: 14; clone_size: .; j_call: TRBJ1-1; v_call: TRBV7-9; cdr3_aa: CASSKETGTVEAFF
cdr3_length: 15; clone_size: .; j_call: TRBJ2-2; v_call: TRBV11-2; cdr3_aa: CASSLGGWGAGELFF
cdr3_length: 14; clone_size: .; j_call: TRBJ1-6; v_call: TRBV10-3; cdr3_aa: CAISDSGFLSPLHF
cdr3_length: 14; clone_size: .; j_call: TRBJ2-7; v_call: TRBV7-2; cdr3_aa: CASSHLGLAGVWYF
cdr3_length: 17; clone_size: .; j_call: TRBJ2-7; v_call: TRBV18; cdr3_aa: CASSPLMGSGGAHEQYF
cdr3_length: 14; clone_size: .; j_call: TRBJ1-1; v_call: TRBV5-1; cdr3_aa: CASSLEVSRPGTFF
cdr3_length: 14; clone_size: .; j_call: TRBJ2-2; v_call: TRBV30; cdr3_aa: CAWSDRQGIGELFF
cdr3_length: 14; clone_size: .; j_call: TRBJ1-4; v_call: TRBV19; cdr3_aa: CASSIGGSNEKLFF
cdr3_length: 16; clone_size: .; j_call: TRBJ2-3; v_call: TRBV4-3; cdr3_aa: CASSQNGQTSTDTQYF
cdr3_length: 14; clone_size: .; j_call: TRBJ1-1; v_call: TRBV3-1/TRBV3-2; cdr3_aa: CASSQVREGAEAFF
cdr3_length: 19; clone_size: .; j_call: TRBJ1-6; v_call: TRBV27; cdr3_aa: CASSLEAGWDRGDLSPLHF
cdr3_length: 13; clone_size: .; j_call: TRBJ1-3; v_call: TRBV19; cdr3_aa: CASSEQGGNTIYF
cdr3_length: 20; clone_size: .; j_call: TRBJ1-5; v_call: TRBV19; cdr3_aa: CASSSIAGTGGPISNQPQHF
cdr3_length: 15; clone_size: .; j_call: TRBJ1-1; v_call: TRBV5-1; cdr3_aa: CASSPVRRSGTEAFF
cdr3_length: 18; clone_size: .; j_call: TRBJ1-6; v_call: TRBV14; cdr3_aa: CASSPGPVKRTDNSPLHF
cdr3_length: 15; clone_size: .; j_call: TRBJ2-5; v_call: TRBV7-8; cdr3_aa: CASSLVGVAGGTLYF
cdr3_length: 13; clone_size: .; j_call: TRBJ2-2; v_call: TRBV6-5; cdr3_aa: CASSDRTPAELFF
cdr3_length: 15; clone_size: .; j_call: TRBJ2-7; v_call: TRBV7-9; cdr3_aa: CASSSGGGPSYEQYF
cdr3_length: 13; clone_size: .; j_call: TRBJ2-1; v_call: TRBV27; cdr3_aa: CASSLVGQGAKFF
cdr3_length: 15; clone_size: .; j_call: TRBJ2-5; v_call: TRBV14; cdr3_aa: CASSQGFGGRETQYF
cdr3_length: 13; clone_size: many; j_call: TRBJ1-6; v_call: TRBV30; cdr3_aa: CAYLTGGSSPLHF
cdr3_length: 13; clone_size: .; j_call: TRBJ1-6; v_call: TRBV6-5; cdr3_aa: CASRGGAGSPLHF
cdr3_length: 13; clone_size: few; j_call: TRBJ1-5; v_call: TRBV10-3; cdr3_aa: CAISEERDQPQHF
cdr3_length: 16; clone_size: .; j_call: TRBJ2-1; v_call: TRBV18; cdr3_aa: CASSPPGTGRLNEQFF
cdr3_length: 15; clone_size: .; j_call: TRBJ2-1; v_call: TRBV6-5; cdr3_aa: CASSYGGVSYNEQFF
cdr3_length: 17; clone_size: .; j_call: TRBJ1-3; v_call: TRBV7-2; cdr3_aa: CASSFGLKKSSGNTIYF
cdr3_length: 15; clone_size: few; j_call: TRBJ2-3; v_call: TRBV27; cdr3_aa: CASRGQTSSTDTQYF